This TCR beta chain comes out of a study of Tregs in tolerant kidney transplant recipients. Profiled with immunoSEQ multiplex PCR; TCRdb holds only in-frame clones, not every one. The repertoire table contains roughly 50,000 clones. V shed 3 bases and J shed 6 bases, with 18 bases lying between them. Germline CDR1 and CDR2: KGHSH and LQKENI. This CDR3 comprises 16 residues. Notes on this clone: The read finishes 3 residues shy of the CDR3 end, and the germline J gene is used to complete it.

This sequence joins TRBV18 and TRBJ1-5, with D possibly TRBD1 on 6 matching bases. This specimen was CD4+ T cells from blood, taken before the transplant. This TCR came from a human donor who received a combined kidney and bone marrow transplant. The CDR3 loop is CASSPLGQGAVQPQHF. CDR3 DNA (partial): TGTGCCAGCTCACCCTTGGGACAAGGGGCGGTTCAGCCC.